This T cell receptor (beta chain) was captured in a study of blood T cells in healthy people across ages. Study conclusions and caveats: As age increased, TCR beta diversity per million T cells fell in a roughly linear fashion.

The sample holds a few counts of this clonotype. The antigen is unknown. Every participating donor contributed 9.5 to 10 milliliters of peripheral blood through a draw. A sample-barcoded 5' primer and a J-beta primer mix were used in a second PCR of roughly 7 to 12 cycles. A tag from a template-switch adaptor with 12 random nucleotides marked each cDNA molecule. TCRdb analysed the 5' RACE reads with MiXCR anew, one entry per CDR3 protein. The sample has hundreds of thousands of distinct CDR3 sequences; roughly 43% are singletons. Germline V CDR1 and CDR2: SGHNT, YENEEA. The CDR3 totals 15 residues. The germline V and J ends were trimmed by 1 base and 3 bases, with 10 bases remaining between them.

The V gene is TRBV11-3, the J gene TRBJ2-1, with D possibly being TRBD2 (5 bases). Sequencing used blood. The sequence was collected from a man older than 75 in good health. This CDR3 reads CASSLAGKNYNEQFF. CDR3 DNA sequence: TGTGCCAGCAGCTTAGCGGGAAAAAACTACAATGAGCAGTTCTTC.